Detailed here is one TCR beta chain. Its specificity is unknown. Isolation of PBMCs gave at least 7 million cells per sample. Germline V CDR1 and CDR2: DFQATT, SNEGSKA (reference sequence). The CDR3 sequence is 13 residues long. V was trimmed by 3 bases and J by 0 bases, leaving 9 bases between them. This specimen comes from a study of blood T cells in healthy people across ages. General study points: The fall in TCR beta diversity per million T cells was roughly linear with age.

A second PCR, run for roughly 7 to 11 cycles, used a sample-barcoded 5' primer plus a J-beta primer mix. TCRdb re-analysed the 5' RACE reads in MiXCR, keeping a single row per CDR3 protein. This table holds around 1.7 million distinct CDR3 sequences, 28% found once. The sequenced material came from blood. The TCR sequence derives from a woman aged 30 to 39 in good health. V gene TRBV20-1 combines with J gene TRBJ2-7; D ambiguous. CDR3 in amino acids: CSASSPDSYEQYF. Written as DNA, the CDR3 is TGCAGTGCTAGTAGTCCGGACTCCTACGAGCAGTACTTC.